Listed below are T cell receptor beta chains from one sample, sequenced in a study of blood T cell repertoires in COVID-19. Profiled with immunoSEQ multiplex PCR; TCRdb holds only in-frame clones, not every one. The sample includes tens of thousands of clones, 89% of them seen just once. The sequencing sample was made of peripheral blood. These receptors all stem from a woman aged 60-70 years with active COVID-19. Both conserved end residues are part of each CDR3. D genes are given only for firm matches. Clone size is shown for a subset of rows, as once, few, many or a class of expanded clone.

abundance: .; d_gene: .; j_gene: TRBJ2-2; v_gene: TRBV4-2; CDR3aa: CASSTLGEEGELFF; CDR3nt: TGTGCCAGCAGCACCCTTGGTGAGGAGGGGGAGCTGTTTTTT
abundance: .; d_gene: TRBD1; j_gene: TRBJ1-6; v_gene: TRBV9; CDR3aa: CASSQGQGAKSPLHF; CDR3nt: TGTGCCAGCAGTCAAGGACAGGGGGCAAAATCACCCCTCCACTTT
abundance: .; d_gene: TRBD1; j_gene: TRBJ2-7; v_gene: TRBV12-3/TRBV12-4; CDR3aa: CASRTGTVYEQYF; CDR3nt: TGTGCCAGCAGGACCGGGACAGTCTACGAGCAGTACTTC
abundance: .; d_gene: TRBD1; j_gene: TRBJ1-1; v_gene: TRBV10-3; CDR3aa: CAIRGTANTEAFF; CDR3nt: TGTGCCATAAGAGGGACAGCGAACACTGAAGCTTTCTTT
abundance: .; d_gene: .; j_gene: TRBJ2-7; v_gene: TRBV4-3; CDR3aa: CASSQDEGRSYEQYF; CDR3nt: TGCGCCAGCAGCCAAGATGAGGGCAGGAGCTACGAGCAGTACTTC
abundance: .; d_gene: TRBD1; j_gene: TRBJ1-1; v_gene: TRBV3-1/TRBV3-2; CDR3aa: CASSQVRQGEAFF; CDR3nt: TGTGCCAGCAGCCAGGTACGACAGGGTGAAGCTTTCTTT
abundance: once; d_gene: TRBD1; j_gene: TRBJ1-3; v_gene: TRBV6-1; CDR3aa: CASSGPRQGNSGNTIYF; CDR3nt: TGTGCCAGCAGTGGGCCTAGACAGGGAAACTCTGGAAACACCATATATTTT
abundance: .; d_gene: .; j_gene: TRBJ2-6; v_gene: TRBV6-2/TRBV6-3; CDR3aa: CASSYAQVSGANVLTF; CDR3nt: TGTGCCAGCAGTTACGCCCAGGTCTCTGGGGCCAACGTCCTGACTTTC
abundance: .; d_gene: TRBD2; j_gene: TRBJ2-5; v_gene: TRBV20-1; CDR3aa: CSASPTAGAGETQYF; CDR3nt: TGCAGTGCTAGTCCCACAGCGGGGGCGGGAGAGACCCAGTACTTC
abundance: .; d_gene: .; j_gene: TRBJ2-2; v_gene: TRBV5-1; CDR3aa: CASSFTTNTGELFF; CDR3nt: TGCGCCAGCAGCTTTACCACAAACACCGGGGAGCTGTTTTTT
abundance: .; d_gene: .; j_gene: TRBJ2-3; v_gene: TRBV18; CDR3aa: CASSPRGATDTQYF; CDR3nt: TGTGCCAGCTCACCCCGGGGGGCCACAGATACGCAGTATTTT
abundance: .; d_gene: .; j_gene: TRBJ2-7; v_gene: TRBV19; CDR3aa: CASSKAAGQWDEQYF; CDR3nt: TGTGCCAGTAGTAAGGCGGCGGGTCAGTGGGACGAGCAGTACTTC
abundance: .; d_gene: TRBD2; j_gene: TRBJ2-6; v_gene: TRBV7-9; CDR3aa: CASSLWTSSSGANVLTF; CDR3nt: TGTGCCAGCAGCCTATGGACTAGCTCCTCTGGGGCCAACGTCCTGACTTTC
abundance: .; d_gene: .; j_gene: TRBJ2-7; v_gene: TRBV27; CDR3aa: CATGMGHGGFEQYF; CDR3nt: TGTGCCACCGGAATGGGACATGGAGGCTTCGAGCAGTACTTC
abundance: once; d_gene: .; j_gene: TRBJ2-7; v_gene: TRBV5-1; CDR3aa: CASSLAGRYEQYF; CDR3nt: TGCGCCAGCAGCTTGGCCGGGAGATACGAGCAGTACTTC
abundance: .; d_gene: .; j_gene: TRBJ2-7; v_gene: TRBV18; CDR3aa: CASSPPSRAYGEQYF; CDR3nt: TGTGCCAGCTCACCACCGAGTAGAGCCTACGGGGAGCAGTACTTC
abundance: .; d_gene: TRBD2; j_gene: TRBJ2-1; v_gene: TRBV15; CDR3aa: CATSTPLAGGEQFF; CDR3nt: TGTGCCACCAGCACCCCTCTAGCGGGGGGGGAGCAGTTCTTC
abundance: .; d_gene: .; j_gene: TRBJ2-2; v_gene: TRBV5-1; CDR3aa: CASSLGTLNTGELFF; CDR3nt: TGCGCCAGCAGCTTGGGGACACTGAACACCGGGGAGCTGTTTTTT
abundance: .; d_gene: .; j_gene: TRBJ2-7; v_gene: TRBV7-2; CDR3aa: CASTVSRAPGEQYF; CDR3nt: TGTGCCAGCACCGTAAGTAGGGCACCGGGGGAGCAGTACTTC
abundance: .; d_gene: .; j_gene: TRBJ2-7; v_gene: TRBV6-5; CDR3aa: CATLKPGGTYEQYF; CDR3nt: TGTGCCACCTTAAAGCCAGGGGGGACTTACGAGCAGTACTTC
abundance: .; d_gene: .; j_gene: TRBJ1-1; v_gene: TRBV9; CDR3aa: CASSVIFGSEAFF; CDR3nt: TGTGCCAGCAGCGTGATCTTCGGGTCTGAAGCTTTCTTT
abundance: .; d_gene: TRBD1; j_gene: TRBJ2-7; v_gene: TRBV25-1; CDR3aa: CASSGVGTGALYEQYF; CDR3nt: TGTGCCAGCAGTGGGGTAGGGACAGGGGCCCTCTACGAGCAGTACTTC
abundance: .; d_gene: TRBD1; j_gene: TRBJ1-1; v_gene: TRBV10-2; CDR3aa: CASRKGQGVENTEAFF; CDR3nt: TGCGCCAGCAGAAAAGGACAGGGGGTCGAGAACACTGAAGCTTTCTTT
abundance: few; d_gene: .; j_gene: TRBJ1-6; v_gene: TRBV2; CDR3aa: CASSPDRPTNNSPLHF; CDR3nt: TGTGCCAGCAGTCCGGACAGACCCACTAATAATTCACCCCTCCACTTT
abundance: .; d_gene: TRBD1; j_gene: TRBJ2-6; v_gene: TRBV23-1; CDR3aa: CARDRDDSGANVLTF; CDR3nt: TGCGCCCGCGACAGGGACGACTCTGGGGCCAACGTCCTGACTTTC
abundance: .; d_gene: TRBD2; j_gene: TRBJ2-1; v_gene: TRBV7-3; CDR3aa: CASSLAGVGNEQFF; CDR3nt: TGTGCCAGCAGCCTAGCGGGGGTAGGGAATGAGCAGTTCTTC
abundance: .; d_gene: TRBD1; j_gene: TRBJ1-5; v_gene: TRBV7-8; CDR3aa: CASSLFSGGNQPQHF; CDR3nt: TGTGCCAGCAGCTTATTTTCAGGGGGGAATCAGCCCCAGCATTTT
abundance: .; d_gene: .; j_gene: TRBJ1-1; v_gene: TRBV6-5; CDR3aa: CASRYREDTEAFF; CDR3nt: TGTGCCAGCAGGTACAGGGAGGACACTGAAGCTTTCTTT
abundance: .; d_gene: .; j_gene: TRBJ1-1; v_gene: TRBV5-5; CDR3aa: CASSLGGDTEAFF; CDR3nt: TGTGCCAGCAGCTTGGGCGGGGACACTGAAGCTTTCTTT
abundance: .; d_gene: .; j_gene: TRBJ1-1; v_gene: TRBV19; CDR3aa: CASSIDLGQRPFF; CDR3nt: TGTGCCAGTAGTATAGATCTCGGACAGAGGCCTTTCTTT
abundance: .; d_gene: .; j_gene: TRBJ1-2; v_gene: TRBV30; CDR3aa: CAWQLYRVHNYGYTF; CDR3nt: TGTGCCTGGCAACTCTACAGGGTGCACAACTATGGCTACACCTTC
abundance: once; d_gene: .; j_gene: TRBJ1-3; v_gene: TRBV4-2; CDR3aa: CASSQDRGSGNTIYF; CDR3nt: TGTGCCAGCAGCCAAGATCGGGGATCTGGAAACACCATATATTTT
abundance: .; d_gene: .; j_gene: TRBJ1-5; v_gene: TRBV7-3; CDR3aa: CASSPGNNQPQHF; CDR3nt: TGTGCCAGCAGCCCCGGGAACAATCAGCCCCAGCATTTT
abundance: .; d_gene: TRBD2; j_gene: TRBJ2-1; v_gene: TRBV25-1; CDR3aa: CASSVGSGGTYREQFF; CDR3nt: TGTGCCAGCAGTGTTGGTAGCGGGGGGACCTATCGTGAGCAGTTCTTC
abundance: .; d_gene: .; j_gene: TRBJ1-2; v_gene: TRBV27; CDR3aa: CASSLGITNYGYTF; CDR3nt: TGTGCCAGCAGTTTAGGCATAACTAACTATGGCTACACCTTC
abundance: .; d_gene: TRBD1; j_gene: TRBJ1-2; v_gene: TRBV6-5; CDR3aa: CASSSTGMNGYTF; CDR3nt: TGTGCCAGCAGTTCGACAGGGATGAATGGCTACACCTTC
abundance: .; d_gene: .; j_gene: TRBJ2-3; v_gene: TRBV11-2; CDR3aa: CASSPGQWPDTQYF; CDR3nt: TGTGCCAGCAGCCCGGGACAATGGCCAGATACGCAGTATTTT
abundance: .; d_gene: .; j_gene: TRBJ1-2; v_gene: TRBV29-1; CDR3aa: CSVEAGNYGYTF; CDR3nt: TGCAGCGTTGAAGCAGGGAACTATGGCTACACCTTC
abundance: .; d_gene: .; j_gene: TRBJ2-5; v_gene: TRBV5-6; CDR3aa: CASSLGRGETQYF; CDR3nt: TGTGCCAGCAGCTTGGGCCGGGGAGAGACCCAGTACTTC
abundance: once; d_gene: .; j_gene: TRBJ2-2; v_gene: TRBV9; CDR3aa: CASSVGGAGELFF; CDR3nt: TGTGCCAGCAGCGTAGGAGGAGCCGGGGAGCTGTTTTTT
abundance: once; d_gene: .; j_gene: TRBJ1-1; v_gene: TRBV20-1; CDR3aa: CSARGAREAFF; CDR3nt: TGCAGTGCTAGAGGAGCCCGTGAAGCTTTCTTT
abundance: .; d_gene: TRBD2; j_gene: TRBJ2-2; v_gene: TRBV2; CDR3aa: CASSYGLAWNTGELFF; CDR3nt: TGTGCCAGCAGCTATGGACTAGCGTGGAACACCGGGGAGCTGTTTTTT
abundance: .; d_gene: TRBD1; j_gene: TRBJ1-5; v_gene: TRBV5-5; CDR3aa: CASSPGGWNQPQHF; CDR3nt: TGTGCCAGCAGCCCAGGGGGATGGAATCAGCCCCAGCATTTT
abundance: .; d_gene: TRBD2; j_gene: TRBJ2-5; v_gene: TRBV15; CDR3aa: CATSSPPGTSGGWETQYF; CDR3nt: TGTGCCACCAGCAGCCCCCCGGGGACTAGCGGGGGTTGGGAGACCCAGTACTTC
abundance: .; d_gene: TRBD2; j_gene: TRBJ2-7; v_gene: TRBV19; CDR3aa: CASSTASQGPAGGGANSYEQYF; CDR3nt: TGTGCCAGTAGTACCGCTTCACAGGGCCCCGCTGGCGGGGGGGCAAACTCCTACGAGCAGTACTTC
abundance: .; d_gene: TRBD2; j_gene: TRBJ2-2; v_gene: TRBV7-9; CDR3aa: CASSRSGAGELFF; CDR3nt: TGTGCCAGCAGCCGTAGCGGGGCCGGGGAGCTGTTTTTT
abundance: .; d_gene: TRBD1; j_gene: TRBJ1-6; v_gene: TRBV2; CDR3aa: CASGRQGDNSPLHF; CDR3nt: TGTGCCAGCGGTCGACAGGGCGATAATTCACCCCTCCACTTT
abundance: once; d_gene: TRBD1; j_gene: TRBJ2-1; v_gene: TRBV5-1; CDR3aa: CASSREDRPYNEQFF; CDR3nt: TGCGCCAGCAGCCGAGAGGACAGGCCTTACAATGAGCAGTTCTTC
abundance: .; d_gene: .; j_gene: TRBJ2-7; v_gene: TRBV5-5; CDR3aa: CASSLAPHSSYEQYF; CDR3nt: TGTGCCAGCAGCTTGGCCCCCCATAGTAGCTACGAGCAGTACTTC
abundance: once; d_gene: .; j_gene: TRBJ1-4; v_gene: TRBV6-5; CDR3aa: CASSAGDFNEKLFF; CDR3nt: TGTGCCAGCTCGGCGGGCGATTTCAATGAAAAACTGTTTTTT
abundance: few; d_gene: TRBD1; j_gene: TRBJ2-5; v_gene: TRBV5-1; CDR3aa: CASSWGQGGGETQYF; CDR3nt: TGCGCCAGCAGCTGGGGACAGGGTGGTGGCGAGACCCAGTACTTC
abundance: .; d_gene: .; j_gene: TRBJ1-6; v_gene: TRBV7-9; CDR3aa: CASSFDGGIANSPLHF; CDR3nt: TGTGCCAGCAGCTTCGACGGGGGGATCGCCAATTCACCCCTCCACTTT